This paragraph reports one TCR beta chain. The data belong to a study of cytomegalovirus exposure and HLA in healthy donors. A multiplex PCR was run with 60 Vbeta primers and 13 Jbeta primers. Produced via immunoSEQ multiplex PCR; TCRdb's table is partial and in-frame only. Here the sample spans around 170,000 clones, less than 80% being singletons. The CDR3 loop spans 13 amino acids. V shed 5 bases and J shed 8 bases, with 15 bases lying between them. The germline V gene encodes CDR1 MNHEY and CDR2 SVGAGI. The sample was PBMCs. This TCR was recovered from a young man in good health and CMV-seronegative. V usage is TRBV6-5 and J usage is TRBJ1-2; D is unresolved. The CDR3 nucleotides are TGTGCCAGCAGTGATGGACCCGGAGGCGGCTACACCTTC. Protein sequence: CASSDGPGGGYTF.